This T cell receptor (beta chain) emerged from a study of glioma-infiltrating T cells. Whole-study findings and limits: CDR3 overlap between tissue and blood was very small. Gliomas, especially low-grade, showed above-expected tissue-blood divergence; non-neoplastic patients showed below.

This clonotype occurred many times. Its antigen remains unidentified. TCR alpha and beta CDR3 regions were amplified from RNA using iRepertoire nested multiplex PCR. Tissue mRNA or PBMC total RNA, about 95-450 ng, went into one-step reverse transcription and amplification. TCRdb reprocessed the multiplex PCR reads via MiXCR and lists one record per CDR3 protein. Here the sample spans some 85,000 distinct CDR3 sequences, about 25% being singletons. This CDR3 comprises 14 residues. V shed 2 bases and J shed 2 bases, with 10 bases lying between them. Germline loops: CDR1 SGHVS, CDR2 FQNEAQ. The chain joins TRBV7-8 to TRBJ2-7, with TRBD2 as a possible D gene (5 bases). This clonotype was obtained from a human donor with low-grade glioma or glioblastoma, undergoing nonglioma brain surgery, or in good health (not recorded which). Sequenced material: glioma tissue, nonneoplastic brain tissue, or PBMCs (not recorded which). The DNA for the CDR3 is TGTGCCAGCAGCTTAACGGACTTACCCTACGAGCAGTACTTC. Encoded protein: CASSLTDLPYEQYF. Based on the CDR3 plus reference TRBV7-8 and TRBJ2-7, the full variable domain is GAGVSQSPRYKVAKRGQDVALRCDPISGHVSLFWYQQALGQGPEFLTYFQNEAQLDKSGLPSDRFFAERPEGSVSTLKIQRTQQEDSAVYLCASSLTDLPYEQYFGPGTRLTVT.